The entry below gives a single TCR beta chain sequence along with its context. This clonotype appeared a few times. What this receptor recognizes is not known. No qualities accompany the bases; no much larger clone lies one base away. The method was PCR. Sequencing took place on a NextSeq 500. Bulk TCR libraries were prepared as previously described, using TCR primers listed in Table S5. Total RNA was purified with the Qiagen AllPrep DNA/RNA kit. Reads from multiple sequencing runs of the same library were pooled before analysis. From the authors' description of their analysis: Only reads with exact TCR constant sequence were kept, trimmed to 150 nt, and grouped by their 12-nt molecular barcodes. Within each barcode group, reads were sub-clustered at a 15% Levenshtein threshold, and quality-weighted consensus sequences were built per RNA molecule. Non-functional sequences were discarded, and so were lower-count sequences lying one edit away from another sequence. Based on a fit of two negative binomial distributions, barcode sub-clusters having less than 20% of the maximum read count were discarded. TCRdb trimmed public reads at Q25 via fastp, called clones via MiXCR and kept in-frame beta chains. All rows with the same CDR3 protein become a single entry with the most common DNA and genes. TCRdb, not the authors, supplied the V and J calls. The table for this sample lists roughly 630,000 distinct CDR3 sequences; about 25% of them were counted only once. Around 0.78% of the sample lies in the top ten.

These data are taken from a study of molecular identifiers for immune sequencing clone quantification (dated by TCRdb to between 2018 and 2020). Context from the whole study: For a replicate experiment, RNA from around 20,000 or 99,000 naive CD8 T cells was divided into five aliquots, of which four were sequenced. This methods study used CD8 T cells to benchmark TCR RNA copy counting and molecular-identifier clustering-based TCR repertoire sequencing (MIDCIRS).

Naive CD8 T cell libraries were made from 20,000 to 1,000,000 sorted cells using 10%, 30% or 50% of purified RNA. Naive CD8 T cells, defined as CD8+CD4-CCR7+CD45RA+, were FACS-sorted into RLT Plus buffer on a BD FACSAria II. Nine to eleven TCR copies' worth of Jurkat RNA were spiked into about 20,000-1,100,000 naive CD8 T cell samples to test detection sensitivity. CD8 T cells were enriched using RosetteSep CD8+ T Cell Enrichment Cocktail and Ficoll-Paque, and the enriched cells then underwent ACK red cell lysis. What the authors observed across the whole study: Even against a background of roughly 1 million naive CD8 T cells, spiked-in Jurkat TCR RNA amounting to a single cell's worth was reported to be detectable. When barcode sub-clustering was omitted, TCR diversity was inflated by chimeric consensus sequences, with chimeras reaching as high as 47%. Highly expanded clone sizes could be underestimated if identical TCR molecules share a barcode. The naive libraries included spiked-in Jurkat TCR RNA (around 9 copies' worth), and this Jurkat TCR RNA is not part of the donor repertoire. In CMV-specific effector cells, over 99% of molecules were held by clones above 20 RNA copies, whereas under 1% of molecules were held by such clones in naive cells. Modeling estimated 3 to 3.5 recovered TCR RNA copies per cell, compared with about 10 by digital PCR, which implies about 32% capture efficiency.

Per the germline V gene (reference sequence), SEHNR is the CDR1 and FQNEAQ is the CDR2. Deletion took 5 bases off V and 5 bases off J, with a span of 15 bases between the germline ends. Its CDR3 holds 14 amino acids, cysteine through phenylalanine. Just the 42-base CDR3 DNA is kept, in frame starting at base 1. The sequenced sample was naive CD8+ T cells from blood, with Jurkat cell RNA spiked in. What the cell subset or site label conveys for this sample: FACS-sorted CD8+CD4-CCR7+CD45RA+ naive T cells. The TCR comes from a human donor in good health. Some libraries in this study had Jurkat cell RNA spiked in. The chain uses TRBV7-9 and TRBJ2-5; matching of 7 bases hints at TRBD1 as the D gene. The CDR3 reads as follows: CASSLQGGLETQYF. The nucleotide sequence reads as follows: TGTGCCAGCAGCCTTCAGGGGGGTCTGGAGACCCAGTACTTC.